This is a list of T cell receptor beta chains from one sample in a study of cytomegalovirus exposure and HLA in healthy donors. Assay: immunoSEQ multiplex PCR; the TCRdb copy retains only in-frame clones and omits some. The table lists fewer than 110,000 clones, 70% to 80% of them singletons. Material for sequencing was PBMCs. The receptors were gathered from a man aged 18-30 years in good health and CMV-seronegative. Both conserved end residues are trimmed from each CDR3. Where a row states a size, it is once, few, many or the class of an expanded clone; other rows omit it.

V gene: TRBV7-8
J gene: TRBJ2-3
clone size: -
CDR3 protein: ASSFQVTGTGRVTDTQY

V gene: TRBV19
J gene: TRBJ1-5
clone size: -
CDR3 protein: ASNVAATFNQPQH

V gene: TRBV5-5
J gene: TRBJ2-7
clone size: -
CDR3 protein: ASTVTGDEQY

V gene: TRBV5-1
J gene: TRBJ1-2
clone size: once
CDR3 protein: ASSLGGLANYGYT

V gene: TRBV6-1
J gene: TRBJ1-6
clone size: -
CDR3 protein: ASSGDRAIGYNSPLH

V gene: TRBV2
J gene: TRBJ2-3
clone size: -
CDR3 protein: ASKALAGGVTDTQY

V gene: TRBV6-1
J gene: TRBJ1-3
clone size: once
CDR3 protein: ASSEDAGNLRNTIY

V gene: TRBV19
J gene: TRBJ2-1
clone size: -
CDR3 protein: ASSWGGGNEQF

V gene: TRBV4-1
J gene: TRBJ2-7
clone size: -
CDR3 protein: ASSQISHSYEQY

V gene: TRBV6-1
J gene: TRBJ2-1
clone size: -
CDR3 protein: ASSEEGHPYNEQF

V gene: TRBV11-2
J gene: TRBJ1-2
clone size: -
CDR3 protein: ASSLAVGGGFGYT

V gene: TRBV21-1
J gene: TRBJ2-1
clone size: -
CDR3 protein: ASSTKRGSYNEQF

V gene: TRBV6-1
J gene: TRBJ2-2
clone size: -
CDR3 protein: ASSPGTGDTGELF

V gene: TRBV4-3
J gene: TRBJ2-7
clone size: few
CDR3 protein: ASSRGIGQGNEQY

V gene: TRBV5-5
J gene: TRBJ2-2
clone size: -
CDR3 protein: ASSSRDRANTGELF

V gene: TRBV29-1
J gene: TRBJ1-1
clone size: -
CDR3 protein: SVGGAF

V gene: TRBV28
J gene: TRBJ2-7
clone size: -
CDR3 protein: ASNGQVLEQY

V gene: TRBV7-8
J gene: TRBJ2-5
clone size: -
CDR3 protein: ASSPRSPPPETQY

V gene: TRBV5-1
J gene: TRBJ1-2
clone size: once
CDR3 protein: ASSLDPLSGYT

V gene: TRBV7-8
J gene: TRBJ1-2
clone size: -
CDR3 protein: ASSPDRSYGYT

V gene: TRBV7-9
J gene: TRBJ2-7
clone size: few
CDR3 protein: ASSLAGQVYEQY

V gene: TRBV29-1
J gene: TRBJ2-7
clone size: -
CDR3 protein: FFKQKAAYEQY

V gene: TRBV5-1
J gene: TRBJ2-2
clone size: -
CDR3 protein: ASSPIAGGRTGELF

V gene: TRBV9
J gene: TRBJ2-7
clone size: -
CDR3 protein: ASSVGELDHEQY

V gene: TRBV19
J gene: TRBJ2-7
clone size: -
CDR3 protein: ASKGSESGGVV

V gene: TRBV13
J gene: TRBJ1-1
clone size: -
CDR3 protein: ASSFPSRQGGIEAF

V gene: TRBV11-2
J gene: TRBJ2-2
clone size: -
CDR3 protein: ASSLNPGAGELF

V gene: TRBV4-1
J gene: TRBJ2-7
clone size: few
CDR3 protein: ASSQDQGVGSYEQY

V gene: TRBV29-1
J gene: TRBJ1-1
clone size: -
CDR3 protein: SVQGFVNTEAF

V gene: TRBV5-8
J gene: TRBJ1-2
clone size: once
CDR3 protein: ASSPSYGYT